The text below deals with one TCR beta chain. The target antigen is unknown. The sample comes from a study of CD8 T cells in ankylosing spondylitis. Study-wide results and caveats: In peripheral blood, disease-linked CD8+ clones occurred at relatively low frequencies.

It was by quantitative 5'-RACE with molecular barcodes that TCR beta libraries were made. TCRdb itself ran the 5' RACE reads through MiXCR, one entry per CDR3 protein. The sample records 250,000 or so distinct CDR3 sequences, under 20% being singletons. V gave up 2 bases and J gave up 0 bases; unmatched junction bases: 3. The CDR3 is 15 amino acids. Germline V gene data show CDR1 as SGHRS and CDR2 as YFSETQ. V gene TRBV5-1 combines with J gene TRBJ2-3, with 7 positions matching TRBD2. The sequenced material came from blood, either unsorted or a sorted T cell fraction (not recorded which). The origin of this receptor is a male donor with ankylosing spondylitis or in good health (not recorded which). DNA of the CDR3: TGCGCCAGCAGCTTAGGGACTACAAGCACAGATACGCAGTATTTT. The encoded protein is CASSLGTTSTDTQYF.